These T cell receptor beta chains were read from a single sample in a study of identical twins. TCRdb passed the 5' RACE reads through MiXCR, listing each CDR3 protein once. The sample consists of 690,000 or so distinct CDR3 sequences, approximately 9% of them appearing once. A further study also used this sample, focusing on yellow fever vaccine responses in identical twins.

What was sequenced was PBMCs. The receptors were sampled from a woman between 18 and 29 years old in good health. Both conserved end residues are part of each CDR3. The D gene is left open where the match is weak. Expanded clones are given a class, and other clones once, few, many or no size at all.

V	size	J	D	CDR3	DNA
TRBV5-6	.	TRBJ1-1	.	CASSAAGRTEAFF	TGTGCCAGCAGCGCAGCAGGGAGGACTGAAGCTTTCTTT
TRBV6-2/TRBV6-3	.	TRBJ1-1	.	CASSLSPTGMAEAFF	TGTGCCAGCAGTTTATCCCCAACAGGGATGGCTGAAGCTTTCTTT
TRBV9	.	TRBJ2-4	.	CASSVEGNSNIQYF	TGTGCCAGCAGCGTAGAGGGCAACTCCAACATTCAGTACTTC
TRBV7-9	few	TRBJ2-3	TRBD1	CASSEDRAPDTQYF	TGTGCCAGCAGCGAGGACAGGGCCCCAGATACGCAGTATTTT
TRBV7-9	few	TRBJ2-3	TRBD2	CASSFPSGGDSTDTQYF	TGTGCCAGCAGCTTCCCTAGCGGGGGGGACAGCACAGATACGCAGTATTTT
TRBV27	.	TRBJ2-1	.	CASSYYSGFGEQFF	TGTGCCAGCAGCTATTACTCAGGGTTTGGTGAGCAGTTCTTC
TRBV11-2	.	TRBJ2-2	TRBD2	CASSLSWTSGSHTGELFF	TGTGCCAGCAGCTTATCCTGGACTAGCGGGAGTCACACCGGGGAGCTGTTTTTT
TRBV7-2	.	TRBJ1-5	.	CASSSTENLNQPQHF	TGTGCCAGCAGCTCCACAGAAAATTTGAATCAGCCCCAGCATTTT
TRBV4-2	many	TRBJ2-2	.	CASSLAQAGELFF	TGTGCCAGCAGCCTGGCCCAGGCCGGGGAGCTGTTTTTT
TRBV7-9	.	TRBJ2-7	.	CASTPRDRSYEQYF	TGTGCCAGCACCCCCCGTGATAGGTCCTACGAGCAGTACTTC
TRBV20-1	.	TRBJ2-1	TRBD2	CSASSSGGGLFMNEQFF	TGCAGTGCTAGTTCTAGCGGGGGGGGGCTGTTTATGAATGAGCAGTTCTTC
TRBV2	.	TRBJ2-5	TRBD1	CASTGPGQQETQYF	TGTGCCAGCACCGGACCGGGACAGCAAGAGACCCAGTACTTC
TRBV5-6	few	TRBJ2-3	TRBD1	CASIMRGQGADTQYF	TGTGCCAGCATCATGCGGGGACAGGGGGCGGATACGCAGTATTTT
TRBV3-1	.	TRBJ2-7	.	CASSRTSSGFYEQYF	TGTGCCAGCAGCCGCACCTCGTCGGGTTTCTACGAGCAGTACTTC
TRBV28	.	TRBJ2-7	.	CASSPSLMVSYEQYF	TGTGCCAGCAGTCCCTCTTTAATGGTCTCCTACGAGCAGTACTTC
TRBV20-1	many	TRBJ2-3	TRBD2	CSASSPGLDTDTQYF	TGCAGTGCTAGTTCACCGGGACTAGACACAGATACGCAGTATTTT
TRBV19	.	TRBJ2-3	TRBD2	CASSFLAGDGTDTQYF	TGTGCCAGTAGTTTCCTAGCGGGGGACGGCACAGATACGCAGTATTTT
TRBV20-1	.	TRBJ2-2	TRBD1	CSARDLDRGGIGELFF	TGCAGTGCTAGAGATCTAGACAGGGGAGGAATCGGGGAGCTGTTTTTT
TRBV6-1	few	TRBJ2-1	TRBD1	CASSRDRNNEQFF	TGTGCCAGCAGCCGGGACAGAAACAATGAGCAGTTCTTC
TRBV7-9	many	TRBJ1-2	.	CASSGQQGDYGYTF	TGTGCCAGCAGCGGACAACAGGGAGACTATGGCTACACCTTC
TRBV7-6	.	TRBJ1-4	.	CASSLRRRTNEKLFF	TGTGCCAGCAGCCTACGACGGCGGACTAATGAAAAACTGTTTTTT
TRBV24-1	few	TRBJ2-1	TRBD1	CATSDELRTGDNEQFF	TGTGCCACCAGTGATGAGCTCAGGACAGGGGACAATGAGCAGTTCTTC
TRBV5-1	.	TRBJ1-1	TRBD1	CASSWTRDRNTEAFF	TGCGCCAGCAGCTGGACCCGGGACAGGAACACTGAAGCTTTCTTT
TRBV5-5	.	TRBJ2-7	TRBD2	CASSTLAGWDSYEQYF	TGTGCCAGCAGCACCCTAGCGGGGTGGGACTCCTACGAGCAGTACTTC
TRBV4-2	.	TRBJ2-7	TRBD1	CASSQEDFRDSSPYEQYF	TGTGCCAGCAGCCAAGAAGATTTCCGGGACAGCTCTCCCTACGAGCAGTACTTC
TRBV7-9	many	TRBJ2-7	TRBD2	CASGGGYEQYF	TGTGCCAGCGGCGGGGGGTACGAGCAGTACTTC
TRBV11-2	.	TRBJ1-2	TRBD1	CASSLSRDSGRRRGYTF	TGTGCCAGCAGCCTATCAAGGGACAGCGGGAGGAGAAGGGGCTACACCTTC
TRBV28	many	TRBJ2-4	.	CATNLSGNIQYF	TGTGCCACCAACCTCTCCGGCAACATTCAGTACTTC
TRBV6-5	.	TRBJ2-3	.	CASSFLGGAPRDTQYF	TGTGCCAGCAGTTTTCTCGGCGGAGCCCCACGAGATACGCAGTATTTT
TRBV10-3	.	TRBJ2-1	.	CAISGAENYNEQFF	TGTGCCATCAGTGGGGCGGAGAACTACAATGAGCAGTTCTTC
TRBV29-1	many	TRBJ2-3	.	CSVDFDVTDTQYF	TGCAGCGTTGATTTCGATGTCACAGATACGCAGTATTTT
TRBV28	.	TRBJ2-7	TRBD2	CASSSRTSLGDEQYF	TGTGCCAGCAGTTCCCGGACTAGTCTCGGGGACGAGCAGTACTTC
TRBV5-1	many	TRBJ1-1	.	CASSLSLGTEAFF	TGCGCCAGCAGCTTGTCTTTAGGCACTGAAGCTTTCTTT
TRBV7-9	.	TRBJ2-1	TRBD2	CASSWGTSGRFIEQFF	TGTGCCAGCAGCTGGGGTACTAGCGGGAGATTTATCGAGCAGTTCTTC
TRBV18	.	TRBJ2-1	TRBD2	CASSLRTSGSTNEQFF	TGTGCCAGCTCACTCCGGACTAGCGGGAGCACCAATGAGCAGTTCTTC
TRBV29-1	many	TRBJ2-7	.	CSVESGDEQYF	TGCAGCGTTGAATCGGGGGACGAGCAGTACTTC
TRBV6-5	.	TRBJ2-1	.	CASSYWKLPSSYNEQFF	TGTGCCAGCAGTTACTGGAAGCTCCCGAGCTCCTACAATGAGCAGTTCTTC
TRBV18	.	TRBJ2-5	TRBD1	CASSLDRVPTNQETQYF	TGTGCCAGCTCACTCGACAGGGTACCAACAAATCAAGAGACCCAGTACTTC
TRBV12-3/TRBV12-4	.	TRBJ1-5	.	CASSVDQPQHF	TGTGCCAGCAGTGTCGACCAGCCCCAGCATTTT
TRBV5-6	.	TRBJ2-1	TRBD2	CASSLELAGGPSEQFF	TGTGCCAGCAGCTTGGAACTAGCGGGGGGGCCTAGTGAGCAGTTCTTC
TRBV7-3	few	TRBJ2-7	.	CASSTNAGTLNYYEQYF	TGTGCCAGCAGCACGAACGCCGGGACACTAAACTACTACGAGCAGTACTTC
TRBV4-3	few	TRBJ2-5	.	CASSPRTRFETQYF	TGCGCCAGCAGCCCCCGGACCCGGTTTGAGACCCAGTACTTC
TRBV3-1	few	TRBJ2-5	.	CASSQIWGGGETQYF	TGTGCCAGCAGCCAAATCTGGGGAGGAGGAGAGACCCAGTACTTC
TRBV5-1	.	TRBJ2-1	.	CATHPGSSSYNEQFF	TGCGCCACCCACCCGGGGTCGAGCTCCTACAATGAGCAGTTCTTC
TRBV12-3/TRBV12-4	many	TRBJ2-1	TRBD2	CASGLAGSSYNEQFF	TGTGCCAGCGGGCTAGCGGGGAGCTCCTACAATGAGCAGTTCTTC
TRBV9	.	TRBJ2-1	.	CASSARTTPSYNEQFF	TGTGCCAGCAGCGCTCGCACAACCCCCTCCTACAATGAGCAGTTCTTC
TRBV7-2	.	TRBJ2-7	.	CASSSGRASYEQYF	TGTGCCAGCAGCTCGGGACGGGCCTCCTACGAGCAGTACTTC
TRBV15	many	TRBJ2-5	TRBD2	CATSGTGLAGRETQYF	TGTGCCACCAGCGGGACTGGACTAGCGGGAAGGGAGACCCAGTACTTC
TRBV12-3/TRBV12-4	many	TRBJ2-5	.	CASRPARETQYF	TGTGCCAGCAGGCCCGCGAGGGAGACCCAGTACTTC
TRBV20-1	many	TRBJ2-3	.	CSARAGLTGDTQYF	TGCAGTGCTAGAGCGGGGCTTACTGGGGATACGCAGTATTTT
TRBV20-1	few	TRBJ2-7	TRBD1	CSARDRYTYEQYF	TGCAGTGCCCGGGACAGGTACACCTACGAGCAGTACTTC
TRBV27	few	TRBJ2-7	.	CASSLKAGPNYEQYF	TGTGCCAGCAGTTTAAAGGCAGGGCCTAACTACGAGCAGTACTTC
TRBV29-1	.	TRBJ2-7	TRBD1	CSVVTPGQGAYEQYF	TGCAGCGTTGTAACTCCGGGACAGGGGGCCTACGAGCAGTACTTC
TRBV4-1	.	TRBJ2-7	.	CASSQGIGGGYEQYF	TGCGCCAGCAGCCAAGGTATTGGAGGGGGATACGAGCAGTACTTC
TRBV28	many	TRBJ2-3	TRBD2	CASSLAGGTQYF	TGTGCCAGCAGTTTGGCGGGAGGCACGCAGTATTTT
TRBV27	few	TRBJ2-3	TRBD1	CASSLSLTGSTDTQYF	TGTGCCAGCAGTTTATCTCTGACAGGGAGCACAGATACGCAGTATTTT